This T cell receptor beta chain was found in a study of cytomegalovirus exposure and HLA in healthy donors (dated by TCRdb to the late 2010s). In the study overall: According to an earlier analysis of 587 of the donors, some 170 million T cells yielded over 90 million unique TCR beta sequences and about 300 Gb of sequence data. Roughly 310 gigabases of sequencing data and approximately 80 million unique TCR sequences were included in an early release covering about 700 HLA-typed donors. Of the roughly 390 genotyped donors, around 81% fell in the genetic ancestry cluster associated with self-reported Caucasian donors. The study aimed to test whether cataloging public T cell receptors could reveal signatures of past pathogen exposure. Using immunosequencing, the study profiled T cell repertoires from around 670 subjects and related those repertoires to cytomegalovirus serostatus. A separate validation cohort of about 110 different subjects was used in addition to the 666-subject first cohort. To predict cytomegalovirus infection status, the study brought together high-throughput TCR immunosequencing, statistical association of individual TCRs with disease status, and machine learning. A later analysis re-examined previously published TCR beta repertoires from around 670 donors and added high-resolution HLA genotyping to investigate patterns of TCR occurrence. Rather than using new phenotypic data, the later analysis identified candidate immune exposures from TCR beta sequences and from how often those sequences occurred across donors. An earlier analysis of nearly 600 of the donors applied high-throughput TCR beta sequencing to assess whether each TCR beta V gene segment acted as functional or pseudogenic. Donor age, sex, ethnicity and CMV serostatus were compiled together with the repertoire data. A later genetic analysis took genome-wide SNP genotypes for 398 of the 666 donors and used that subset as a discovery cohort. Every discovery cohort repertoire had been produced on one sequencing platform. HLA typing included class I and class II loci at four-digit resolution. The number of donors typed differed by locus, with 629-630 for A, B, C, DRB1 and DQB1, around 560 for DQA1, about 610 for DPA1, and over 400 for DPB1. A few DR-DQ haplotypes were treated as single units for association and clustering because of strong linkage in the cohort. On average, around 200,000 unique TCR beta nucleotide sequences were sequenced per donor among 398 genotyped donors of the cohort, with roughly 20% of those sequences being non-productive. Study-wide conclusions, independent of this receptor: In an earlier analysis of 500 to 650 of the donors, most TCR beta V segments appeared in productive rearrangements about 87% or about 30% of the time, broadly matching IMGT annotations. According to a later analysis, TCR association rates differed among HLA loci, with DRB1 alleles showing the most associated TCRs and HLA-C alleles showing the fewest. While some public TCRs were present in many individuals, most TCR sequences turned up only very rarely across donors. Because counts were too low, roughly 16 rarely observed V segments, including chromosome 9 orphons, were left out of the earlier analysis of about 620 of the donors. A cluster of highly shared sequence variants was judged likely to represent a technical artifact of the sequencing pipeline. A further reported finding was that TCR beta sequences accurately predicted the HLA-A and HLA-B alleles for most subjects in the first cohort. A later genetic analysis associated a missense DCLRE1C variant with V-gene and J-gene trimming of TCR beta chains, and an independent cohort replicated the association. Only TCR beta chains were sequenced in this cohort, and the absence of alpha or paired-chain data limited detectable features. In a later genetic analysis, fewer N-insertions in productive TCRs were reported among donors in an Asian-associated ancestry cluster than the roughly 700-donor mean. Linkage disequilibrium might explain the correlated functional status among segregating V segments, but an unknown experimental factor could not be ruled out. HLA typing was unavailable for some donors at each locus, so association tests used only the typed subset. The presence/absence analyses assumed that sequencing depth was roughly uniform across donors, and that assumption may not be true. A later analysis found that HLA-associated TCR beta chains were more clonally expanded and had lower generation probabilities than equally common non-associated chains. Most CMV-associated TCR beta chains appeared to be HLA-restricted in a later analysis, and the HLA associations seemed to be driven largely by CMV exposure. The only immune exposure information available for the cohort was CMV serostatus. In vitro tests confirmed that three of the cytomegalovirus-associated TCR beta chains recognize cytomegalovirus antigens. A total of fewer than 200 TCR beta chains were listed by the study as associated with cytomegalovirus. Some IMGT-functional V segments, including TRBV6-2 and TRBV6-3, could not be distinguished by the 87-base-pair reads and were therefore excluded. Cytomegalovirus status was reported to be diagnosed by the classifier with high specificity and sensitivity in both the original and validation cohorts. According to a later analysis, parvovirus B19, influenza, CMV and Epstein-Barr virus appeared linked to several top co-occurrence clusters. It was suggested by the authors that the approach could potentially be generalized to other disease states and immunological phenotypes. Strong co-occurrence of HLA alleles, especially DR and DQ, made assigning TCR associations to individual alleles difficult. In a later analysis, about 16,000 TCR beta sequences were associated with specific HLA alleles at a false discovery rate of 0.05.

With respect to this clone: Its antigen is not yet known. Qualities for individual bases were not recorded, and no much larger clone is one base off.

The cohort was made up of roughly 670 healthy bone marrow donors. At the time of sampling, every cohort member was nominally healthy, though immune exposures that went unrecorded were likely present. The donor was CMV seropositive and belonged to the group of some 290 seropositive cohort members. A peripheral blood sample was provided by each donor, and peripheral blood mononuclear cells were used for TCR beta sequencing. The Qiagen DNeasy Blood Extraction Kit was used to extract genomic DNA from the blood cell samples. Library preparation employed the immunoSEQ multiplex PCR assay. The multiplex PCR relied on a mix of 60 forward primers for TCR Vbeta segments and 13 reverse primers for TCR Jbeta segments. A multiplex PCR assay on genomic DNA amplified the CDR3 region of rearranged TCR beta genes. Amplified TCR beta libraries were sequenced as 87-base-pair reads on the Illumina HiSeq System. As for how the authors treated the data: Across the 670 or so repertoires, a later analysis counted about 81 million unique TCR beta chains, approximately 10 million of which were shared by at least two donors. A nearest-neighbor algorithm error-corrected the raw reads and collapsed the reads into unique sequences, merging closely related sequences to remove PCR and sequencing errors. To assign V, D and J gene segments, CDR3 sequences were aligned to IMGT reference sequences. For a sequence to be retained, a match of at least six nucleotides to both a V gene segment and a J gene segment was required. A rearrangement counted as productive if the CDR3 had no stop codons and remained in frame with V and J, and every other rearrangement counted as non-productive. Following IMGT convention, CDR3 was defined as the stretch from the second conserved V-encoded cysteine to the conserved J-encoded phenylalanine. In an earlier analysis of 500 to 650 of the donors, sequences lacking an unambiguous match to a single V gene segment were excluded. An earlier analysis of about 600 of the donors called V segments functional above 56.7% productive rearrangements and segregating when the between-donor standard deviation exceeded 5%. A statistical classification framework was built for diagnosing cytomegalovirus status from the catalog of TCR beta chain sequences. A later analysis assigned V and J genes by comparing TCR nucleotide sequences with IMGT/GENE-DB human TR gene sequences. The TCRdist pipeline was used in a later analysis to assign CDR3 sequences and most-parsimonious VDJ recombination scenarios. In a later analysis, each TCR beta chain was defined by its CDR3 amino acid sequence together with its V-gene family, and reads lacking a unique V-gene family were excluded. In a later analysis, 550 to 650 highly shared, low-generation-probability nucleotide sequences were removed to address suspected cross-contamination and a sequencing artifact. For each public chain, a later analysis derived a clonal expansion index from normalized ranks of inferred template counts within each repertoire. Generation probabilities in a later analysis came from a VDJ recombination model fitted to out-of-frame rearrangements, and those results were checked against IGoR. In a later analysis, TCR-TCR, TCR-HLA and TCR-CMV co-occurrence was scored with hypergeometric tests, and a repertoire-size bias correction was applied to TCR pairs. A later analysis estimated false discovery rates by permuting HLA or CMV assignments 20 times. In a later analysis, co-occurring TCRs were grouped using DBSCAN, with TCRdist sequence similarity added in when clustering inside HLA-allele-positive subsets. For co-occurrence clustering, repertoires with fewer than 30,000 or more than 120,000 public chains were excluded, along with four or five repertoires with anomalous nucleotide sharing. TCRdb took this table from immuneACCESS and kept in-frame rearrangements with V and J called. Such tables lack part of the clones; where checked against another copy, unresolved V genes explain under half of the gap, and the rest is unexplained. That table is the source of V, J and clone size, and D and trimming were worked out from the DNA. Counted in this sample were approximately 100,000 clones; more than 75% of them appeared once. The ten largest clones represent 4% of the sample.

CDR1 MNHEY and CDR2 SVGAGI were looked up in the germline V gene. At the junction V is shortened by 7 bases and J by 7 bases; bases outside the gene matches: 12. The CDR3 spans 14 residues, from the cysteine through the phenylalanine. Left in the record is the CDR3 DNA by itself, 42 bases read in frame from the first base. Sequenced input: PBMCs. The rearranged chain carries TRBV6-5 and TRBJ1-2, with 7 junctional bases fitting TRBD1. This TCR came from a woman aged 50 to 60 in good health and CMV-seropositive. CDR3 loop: CASTQEGGLGGYTF. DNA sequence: TGTGCCAGCACTCAAGAAGGGGGCCTAGGTGGCTACACCTTC.